Described below is a single T cell receptor beta chain sequence and its context. The germline V gene has CDR1 SGDLS and CDR2 YYNGEE. CDR3 length: 15 amino acids. The V end was cut by 4 bases, the J end by 10 bases, with 21 bases between. This sample is part of a study of sequential checkpoint blockade in melanoma. As for the study in general: Arm A got nivolumab then ipilimumab; arm B the reverse, 1:1. Each arm's sequence ended with maintenance nivolumab.

Treatment indicated: randomized to nivolumab then ipilimumab (arm A) or the reverse (arm B). No patient had prior DNA-damaging chemotherapy. Sorted cells were live CD3+CD8+, lacking CD19 and CD56, from PBMCs. Assay: immunoSEQ multiplex PCR; the TCRdb copy retains only in-frame clones and omits some. The sample has fewer than 30,000 clones, about 83% seen once. The V call is TRBV9, the J call TRBJ2-1, with a possible D match to TRBD2 (6 bases). The source was CD8+ T cells sorted from blood (inferred from file names), collected from a patient given nivolumab and ipilimumab in sequence. This sequence originates from a human donor with melanoma. The CDR3 reads CASSHTGEPQEEQFF. The DNA for the CDR3 is TGTGCCAGCAGCCATACGGGAGAACCTCAGGAAGAGCAGTTCTTC.